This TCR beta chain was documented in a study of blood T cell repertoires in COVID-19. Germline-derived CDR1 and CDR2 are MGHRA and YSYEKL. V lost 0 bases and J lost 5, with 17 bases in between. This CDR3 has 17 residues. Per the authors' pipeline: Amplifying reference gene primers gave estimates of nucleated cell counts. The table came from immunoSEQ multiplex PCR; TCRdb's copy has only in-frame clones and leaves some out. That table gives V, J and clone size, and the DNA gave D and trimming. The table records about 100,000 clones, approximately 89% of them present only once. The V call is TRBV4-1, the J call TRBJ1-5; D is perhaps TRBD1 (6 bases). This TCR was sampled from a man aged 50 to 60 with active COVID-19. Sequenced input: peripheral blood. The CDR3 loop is CASSQDFYRDKHQPQHF. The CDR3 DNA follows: TGCGCCAGCAGCCAAGACTTTTATAGGGACAAGCATCAGCCCCAGCATTTT.